The 19 T cell receptor beta chains listed next were all sequenced from one sample in a study of T cell responses to AZD1222 COVID-19 vaccine. Only in-frame clones appear in the TCRdb table, and some are missing; sequencing was by immunoSEQ multiplex PCR. The data contain roughly 82,000 clones, approximately 85% of them singletons. This material consisted of peripheral blood, taken on day 0 of AZD1222 vaccination. The receptors were gathered from an adult in good health.

This clone was detected only once. This rearrangement joins TRBV15 to TRBJ2-7, with unresolved D. The CDR3 is 15 amino acids. Looked up from germline, CDR1 is LNHNV and CDR2 is YYDKDF (reference sequence). Deletions cut 0 bases from V and 0 bases from J, with 9 bases between. The CDR3 region has the DNA TGTGCCACCAGCAGAGATCCACAGTCCTCCTACGAGCAGTACTTC. Translated: CATSRDPQSSYEQYF.

The chain recombines TRBV5-1 with TRBJ2-5; 11 nucleotides line up with TRBD1. This CDR3 has 15 residues. CDR1 is SGHRS and CDR2 is YFSETQ in the germline V gene. Trimming removed 1 base from V and 5 bases from J; junction bases left unmatched: 4. For the CDR3, the DNA is TGCGCCAGCAGCTTGCTGGGACAGGGGGTGGAGACCCAGTACTTC. Translated, it gives CASSLLGQGVETQYF.

This chain links TRBV5-4 with TRBJ1-6; D gene ambiguous. CDR1 SGHNT and CDR2 YYREEE come from the germline V gene (reference sequence). This CDR3 is 14 amino acids long. The V end lost 3 bases, the J end lost 7 bases, and 11 bases lay between the germline ends. CDR3 protein: CASSSNPLNSPLHF. The CDR3 DNA follows: TGTGCCAGCAGCTCAAATCCCCTAAATTCACCCCTCCACTTT.

This clone turned up a few times. This sequence joins TRBV7-2 and TRBJ1-2; 7 bases align to TRBD1. Germline V gene data show CDR1 as SGHTA and CDR2 as FQGNSA. Trimming at V came to 4 bases and at J to 6 bases, leaving 11 bases not matched to a gene. The CDR3 loop spans 15 amino acids. CDR3 DNA: TGTGCCAGCAGCTCGCCGGGACAGAGGTTACATGGCTACACCTTC. Its protein is CASSSPGQRLHGYTF.

CDR3 bases: TGCGCCAGCAGCTTGGCAGGACCGCTGAACACTGAAGCTTTCTTT. Protein: CASSLAGPLNTEAFF. V usage is TRBV5-1 and J usage is TRBJ1-1; D call uncertain. V was pared by 0 bases and J by 0 bases, with 9 bases between. The CDR3 totals 15 residues. CDR1 and CDR2 from the germline V gene are SGHRS and YFSETQ.

The CDR3 sequence: CASSGQTTYYEQYF. The CDR3 nucleotides read TGTGCCAGCAGTGGCCAGACCACCTACTACGAGCAGTACTTC. The chain couples TRBV25-1 to TRBJ2-7; D call uncertain. The CDR3 has 14 amino acids. Per the germline V gene, CDR1 is MGHDK and CDR2 is SYGVNS. V lost 4 bases to trimming and J lost 3 bases, with 13 bases between them.

This clone was seen a few times. In DNA, the CDR3 is TGTGCCAGCAGCAGTCGGAGATACAATGAGCAGTTCTTC. Encoded protein: CASSSRRYNEQFF. The V gene is TRBV12-3 or TRBV12-4, the J gene TRBJ2-1; D unresolved. The CDR3 is 13 amino acids. V lost 6 bases and J 4 bases, leaving 10 bases between the germline ends.

The V gene is TRBV7-9, the J gene TRBJ1-6; D not certain. The CDR3 covers 14 residues. V was pared by 4 bases and J by 4 bases, with 8 bases between. CDR1 SEHNR and CDR2 FQNEAQ come from the germline V gene (reference sequence). This chain's CDR3 is CASSSDTYNSPLHF. In nucleotides, the CDR3 is TGTGCCAGCAGCTCAGACACTTATAATTCACCCCTCCACTTT. Full variable domain (missing parts from reference TRBV7-9 and TRBJ1-6): DTGVSQNPRHKITKRGQNVTFRCDPISEHNRLYWYRQTLGQGPEFLTYFQNEAQLEKSRLLSDRFSAERPKGSFSTLEIQRTEQGDSAMYLCASSSDTYNSPLHFGNGTRLTVT.

This clone is a singleton in its sample. The CDR3: CASSLGGTSGSNQPQHF. The CDR3 coding sequence is TGTGCCAGCAGCTTAGGCGGCACAAGTGGCAGCAATCAGCCCCAGCATTTT. The V and J genes are TRBV7-6 and TRBJ1-5, with D unresolved. Per germline, CDR1 SGHVS and CDR2 FNYEAQ. This CDR3 region has 17 residues. V lost 1 base, J lost 1 base, and 14 bases lay in between.

V gene TRBV12-5 combines with J gene TRBJ2-2; D is unresolved. The CDR3 consists of 14 residues. The germline V and J ends were trimmed by 6 bases and 0 bases, with 8 bases remaining between them. Germline V lookup: CDR1 LGHNT, CDR2 FRNRAP. CDR3 sequence reads: CASGLNANTGELFF. The DNA of the CDR3 is TGTGCTAGTGGCCTAAACGCGAACACCGGGGAGCTGTTTTTT.

This clone was seen only once. The rearrangement joins TRBV19 to TRBJ2-7; maybe TRBD2 (5 bases). In germline, CDR1 is LNHDA, CDR2 SQIVND (reference sequence). This CDR3 region has 12 residues. Trimming stripped 2 bases from V and 5 bases from J, with 7 bases between. CDR3 region: CASSITGNEQYF. In nucleotides, the CDR3 is TGTGCCAGTAGTATAACCGGGAACGAGCAGTACTTC.

The chain couples TRBV20-1 to TRBJ2-1; tentatively, D is TRBD2 (5 bases). Trimming took 3 bases from V and 5 from J, leaving 17 bases between them. Germline V gene lookup returns CDR1 DFQATT and CDR2 SNEGSKA (reference sequence). The CDR3 is made up of 15 amino acids. This chain's CDR3 is CSASSLATFHNEQFF. DNA for the CDR3: TGCAGTGCTAGTTCGCTAGCCACGTTCCACAATGAGCAGTTCTTC.

The V call is TRBV18, the J call TRBJ2-2, with TRBD1 matching 8 bases. V lost 4 bases and J lost 6; bases outside the gene matches: 13. CDR3 size: 17 residues. The germline V gene encodes CDR1 KGHSH and CDR2 LQKENI. In nucleotides, the CDR3 is TGTGCCAGCTCACGGACAGGGTCCGGGGACCTGGCCGGGGAGCTGTTTTTT. As protein: CASSRTGSGDLAGELFF.

The rearrangement uses TRBV28 and TRBJ2-2; D is undetermined. The CDR3 totals 16 residues. From germline, CDR1 is MDHEN and CDR2 SYDVKM. The ends were cut back, 5 bases at V and 4 bases at J, with 17 bases in the middle. The CDR3 loop is CASSPSLVGSTGELFF. CDR3 nucleotides: TGTGCCAGCAGTCCCAGCCTCGTGGGGTCCACCGGGGAGCTGTTTTTT.

The CDR3 loop reads CASSLFMGQGADEQFF. The CDR3 bases are TGCGCCAGCAGCTTGTTTATGGGACAGGGGGCGGATGAGCAGTTCTTC. This sequence joins TRBV5-1 and TRBJ2-1; 12 bases are shared with TRBD1. Unmatched junction bases numbered 7, after V lost 1 base and J lost 8 bases. The CDR3 totals 16 residues. Per the germline V gene, CDR1 is SGHRS and CDR2 is YFSETQ.

This clone appeared a single time. The V call is TRBV11-2, the J call TRBJ2-1; tentatively, D is TRBD2 (6 bases). V was clipped by 5 bases and J by 5 bases, with 13 bases between them. CDR1 and CDR2 from the germline V gene are SGHAT and FQNNGV. The length of the CDR3 is 14 residues. The CDR3 loop is CASSARLENNEQFF. CDR3 coding DNA: TGTGCCAGCAGCGCCCGACTAGAGAACAATGAGCAGTTCTTC.

The rearrangement uses TRBV29-1 and TRBJ1-3; D remains ambiguous. This CDR3 is 14 amino acids long. The germline V gene has CDR1 SQVTM and CDR2 ANQGSEA. Between the trimmed V and J ends, which lost 3 bases and 0 bases, there was a span of 9 bases. For the CDR3, the DNA is TGCAGCGTTGAGGATACCTACTCTGGAAACACCATATATTTT. It specifies CSVEDTYSGNTIYF. Based on the CDR3 plus reference TRBV29-1 and TRBJ1-3, the full variable domain is SAVISQKPSRDICQRGTSLTIQCQVDSQVTMMFWYRQQPGQSLTLIATANQGSEATYESGFVIDKFPISRPNLTFSTLTVSNMSPEDSSIYLCSVEDTYSGNTIYFGEGSWLTVV.

V gene TRBV20-1 combines with J gene TRBJ2-1; 7 nucleotides match TRBD1. The junction had 10 bases not matched to a gene; V was cut back by 4 bases and J by 7 bases. The CDR3 runs 14 residues. Germline V CDR1 and CDR2: DFQATT, SNEGSKA (reference sequence). CDR3 protein: CSANEGGQANEQFF. The CDR3 DNA follows: TGCAGTGCTAATGAAGGTGGACAGGCGAATGAGCAGTTCTTC.

V and J are TRBV3-1 (or the pseudogene TRBV3-2) and TRBJ2-7, with D perhaps matching TRBD2 (5 bases). CDR1 is LGHDT, CDR2 YNNKEL, per germline (reference sequence). CDR3 size: 15 residues. V lost 0 bases and J lost 6, with 15 bases in between. CDR3 region: CASSQDRRGGGEQYF. The CDR3 region has the DNA TGTGCCAGCAGCCAAGACCGACGAGGAGGTGGCGAGCAGTACTTC.